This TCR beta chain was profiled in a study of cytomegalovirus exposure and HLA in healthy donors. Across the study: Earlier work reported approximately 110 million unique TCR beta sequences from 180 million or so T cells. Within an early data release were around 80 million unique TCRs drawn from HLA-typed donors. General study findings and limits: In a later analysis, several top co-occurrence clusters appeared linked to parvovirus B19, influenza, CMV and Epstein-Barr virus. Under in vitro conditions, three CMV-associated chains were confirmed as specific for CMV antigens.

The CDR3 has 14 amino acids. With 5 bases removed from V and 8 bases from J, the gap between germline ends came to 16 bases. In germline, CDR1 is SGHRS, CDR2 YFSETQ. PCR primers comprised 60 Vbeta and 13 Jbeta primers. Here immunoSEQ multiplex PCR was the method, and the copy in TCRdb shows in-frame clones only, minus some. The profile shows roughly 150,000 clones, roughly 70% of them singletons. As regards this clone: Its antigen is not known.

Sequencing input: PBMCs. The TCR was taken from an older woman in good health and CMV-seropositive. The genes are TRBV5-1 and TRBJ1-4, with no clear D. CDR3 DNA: TGCGCCAGCAGACGACCCATGGAGGGCGAAAAACTGTTTTTT. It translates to CASRRPMEGEKLFF.